Listed below are T cell receptor beta chains from one sample, sequenced in a study of cytomegalovirus exposure and HLA in healthy donors. The assay was immunoSEQ multiplex PCR, and TCRdb's table has in-frame clones only and misses some. The table includes over 150,000 clones, about 76% detected once. Sequences were obtained from PBMCs. These receptor sequences come from a male donor in good health and CMV-seropositive. CDR3s include the opening cysteine and the closing phenylalanine or tryptophan. The order of the fields is D gene, clone size, J gene, V gene, CDR3 DNA, CDR3 protein. The D gene is left open where the match is weak. Some rows have no size entry. The others give once, few or many, or a class for an expanded clone.

D gene: -
clone size: -
J gene: TRBJ1-2
V gene: TRBV1
CDR3 DNA: TGCACCAGCAGCCAAAGGCGACAGGGTTATAACTATGGCTACACCTTC
CDR3 protein: CTSSQRRQGYNYGYTF

D gene: -
clone size: -
J gene: TRBJ1-2
V gene: TRBV2
CDR3 DNA: TGTGCCAGCATCGTCGGCAGGGGCTATGGCTACACCTTC
CDR3 protein: CASIVGRGYGYTF

D gene: -
clone size: -
J gene: TRBJ1-2
V gene: TRBV6-6
CDR3 DNA: TGTGCCAGCAGCCCCCGGGACTTTAACTATGGCTACACCTTC
CDR3 protein: CASSPRDFNYGYTF

D gene: TRBD2
clone size: few
J gene: TRBJ2-3
V gene: TRBV6-5
CDR3 DNA: TGTGCCAGCAGTAAACTAGCGGGTGGCACAGATACGCAGTATTTT
CDR3 protein: CASSKLAGGTDTQYF

D gene: TRBD1
clone size: -
J gene: TRBJ1-1
V gene: TRBV6-5
CDR3 DNA: TGTGCCAGCACCCGACAGGGGTTCACTGAAGCTTTCTTT
CDR3 protein: CASTRQGFTEAFF

D gene: TRBD2
clone size: -
J gene: TRBJ2-7
V gene: TRBV30
CDR3 DNA: TGTGCCTGGAGTGTCGTACAGCGGGGGTACTACGAGCAGTACTTC
CDR3 protein: CAWSVVQRGYYEQYF

D gene: -
clone size: -
J gene: TRBJ1-2
V gene: TRBV7-9
CDR3 DNA: TGTGCCAGCAGCTCTGCAGAACCCTATGGCTACACCTTC
CDR3 protein: CASSSAEPYGYTF

D gene: TRBD1
clone size: -
J gene: TRBJ2-5
V gene: TRBV27
CDR3 DNA: TGTGCCAGCAGTGTTACCCTCCGGGACAGGGTTACCCAGCAGTACTTC
CDR3 protein: CASSVTLRDRVTQQYF

D gene: -
clone size: -
J gene: TRBJ2-3
V gene: TRBV28
CDR3 DNA: TGTGCCAGCTGCTTGGGCAGGTTTGACACAGATACGCAGTATTTT
CDR3 protein: CASCLGRFDTDTQYF

D gene: -
clone size: once
J gene: TRBJ1-4
V gene: TRBV5-4
CDR3 DNA: TGTGCCAGCAGCTTGGGGTTGGGGGGGAATGAAAAACTGTTTTTT
CDR3 protein: CASSLGLGGNEKLFF

D gene: -
clone size: -
J gene: TRBJ1-2
V gene: TRBV29-1
CDR3 DNA: TGCAGCGTTGACTCCCCGTCAGGTGGCTACACCTTC
CDR3 protein: CSVDSPSGGYTF

D gene: TRBD1
clone size: -
J gene: TRBJ2-7
V gene: TRBV4-2
CDR3 DNA: TGTGCCAGCAGCCAGGAAGGGTCCTTGACAGGGGCCTACGAGCAGTACTTC
CDR3 protein: CASSQEGSLTGAYEQYF

D gene: -
clone size: -
J gene: TRBJ2-2
V gene: TRBV7-6
CDR3 DNA: TGTGCCAGCAGCGATAGCGGTGGGCGGTCCGGGGAGCTGTTTTTT
CDR3 protein: CASSDSGGRSGELFF

D gene: TRBD2
clone size: -
J gene: TRBJ2-5
V gene: TRBV27
CDR3 DNA: TGTGCCAGCAGTCCTCAGGGGCTAGCGGGCCTACTTCAGTACTTC
CDR3 protein: CASSPQGLAGLLQYF

D gene: -
clone size: -
J gene: TRBJ2-7
V gene: TRBV5-1
CDR3 DNA: TGCGCCAGCAGCTTGGATTCCGGTCCGGGGGAGCAGTACTTC
CDR3 protein: CASSLDSGPGEQYF

D gene: TRBD1
clone size: -
J gene: TRBJ2-7
V gene: TRBV29-1
CDR3 DNA: TGCAGCGCCAGGGACAGGGTGAGATACGAGCAGTACTTC
CDR3 protein: CSARDRVRYEQYF

D gene: -
clone size: -
J gene: TRBJ2-7
V gene: TRBV7-2
CDR3 DNA: TGTGCCAGCAGCTTAGTGGTCAGTAACTCCTACGAGCAGTACTTC
CDR3 protein: CASSLVVSNSYEQYF

D gene: -
clone size: -
J gene: TRBJ1-1
V gene: TRBV10-2
CDR3 DNA: TGCGCCAGCAGTGAACCAGGGAACACTGAAGCTTTCTTT
CDR3 protein: CASSEPGNTEAFF

D gene: -
clone size: -
J gene: TRBJ2-5
V gene: TRBV14
CDR3 DNA: TGTGCCAGCAGCCAAGATCGGGGGACCGTCCGTGAGACCCAGTACTTC
CDR3 protein: CASSQDRGTVRETQYF

D gene: TRBD1
clone size: -
J gene: TRBJ2-1
V gene: TRBV13
CDR3 DNA: TGTGCCAGCAATCCGGGGACAGGGGAGAAGAATGAGCAGTTCTTC
CDR3 protein: CASNPGTGEKNEQFF

D gene: TRBD1
clone size: -
J gene: TRBJ1-3
V gene: TRBV7-2
CDR3 DNA: TGTGCCAGCAGCCTCGGGACAGGTGGAAACACCATATATTTT
CDR3 protein: CASSLGTGGNTIYF

D gene: -
clone size: -
J gene: TRBJ1-5
V gene: TRBV6-1
CDR3 DNA: TGTGCCAGCAGTGAACTGAGGCAGCCCCAGCATTTT
CDR3 protein: CASSELRQPQHF

D gene: -
clone size: -
J gene: TRBJ2-5
V gene: TRBV9
CDR3 DNA: TGTGCCAGCAGCACGCGCGGGGACGGAATACAAGAGACCCAGTACTTC
CDR3 protein: CASSTRGDGIQETQYF

D gene: -
clone size: once
J gene: TRBJ1-2
V gene: TRBV5-8
CDR3 DNA: TGTGCCAGCAGCTCAAACTATGGCTACACCTTC
CDR3 protein: CASSSNYGYTF

D gene: -
clone size: -
J gene: TRBJ2-5
V gene: TRBV9
CDR3 DNA: TGTGCCAGCAGCGTAGGATTCGGGGGTGGGGAGACCCAGTACTTC
CDR3 protein: CASSVGFGGGETQYF

D gene: -
clone size: -
J gene: TRBJ1-1
V gene: TRBV21-1
CDR3 DNA: TGTGCCAGCAGCAAAGGGACAGGGCACACTGAAGCTTTCTTT
CDR3 protein: CASSKGTGHTEAFF

D gene: -
clone size: -
J gene: TRBJ2-7
V gene: TRBV2
CDR3 DNA: TGTGCCAGCAGCTATTCTCGGACAGAAACCTACGAGCAGTACTTC
CDR3 protein: CASSYSRTETYEQYF

D gene: -
clone size: -
J gene: TRBJ2-3
V gene: TRBV5-1
CDR3 DNA: TGCGCCAGCAGGGTCCAGAACACAGATACGCAGTATTTT
CDR3 protein: CASRVQNTDTQYF

D gene: -
clone size: -
J gene: TRBJ1-1
V gene: TRBV4-3
CDR3 DNA: TGCGCCAGCAGCCAAAATCCCACAGGGTTGAGTGAAGCTTTCTTT
CDR3 protein: CASSQNPTGLSEAFF

D gene: TRBD1
clone size: -
J gene: TRBJ2-7
V gene: TRBV7-6
CDR3 DNA: TGTGCCAGCAGTCAGACAGGGAACGAGCAGTACTTC
CDR3 protein: CASSQTGNEQYF

D gene: -
clone size: -
J gene: TRBJ2-1
V gene: TRBV6-1
CDR3 DNA: TGTGCCAGCAGCCCCTTCTATGAGCAGTTCTTC
CDR3 protein: CASSPFYEQFF

D gene: TRBD2
clone size: -
J gene: TRBJ2-1
V gene: TRBV7-3
CDR3 DNA: TGTGCCAGCACCACGGGACTAGCGAATGAGCAGTTCTTC
CDR3 protein: CASTTGLANEQFF

D gene: -
clone size: -
J gene: TRBJ2-4
V gene: TRBV21-1
CDR3 DNA: TGTGCCAGCAGCAAAGCTGAGAATATGACCTGCGGGGCCAAAAACATTCAGTACTTC
CDR3 protein: CASSKAENMTCGAKNIQYF

D gene: -
clone size: -
J gene: TRBJ2-2
V gene: TRBV19
CDR3 DNA: TGTGCCAGTAGTATGGGAGAGACTTCGAACACCGGGGAGCTGTTTTTT
CDR3 protein: CASSMGETSNTGELFF

D gene: TRBD1
clone size: -
J gene: TRBJ1-6
V gene: TRBV15
CDR3 DNA: TGTGCCACCAGCCCGGACAGGGGAAATTCACCCCTCCACTTT
CDR3 protein: CATSPDRGNSPLHF

D gene: TRBD1
clone size: -
J gene: TRBJ1-5
V gene: TRBV6-1
CDR3 DNA: TGTGCCAGCAGTGGCCCTGACAGGGCTTCACAGCCCCAGCATTTT
CDR3 protein: CASSGPDRASQPQHF

D gene: -
clone size: -
J gene: TRBJ1-6
V gene: TRBV4-1
CDR3 DNA: TGCGCCAGCAGCCAAGATCTAGGCGAATCCTCACCCCTCCACTTT
CDR3 protein: CASSQDLGESSPLHF

D gene: -
clone size: -
J gene: TRBJ1-2
V gene: TRBV30
CDR3 DNA: TGTGCCTGGAGCGAACTTACTACTAGACCGCAATTCGGGGGCTACACCTTC
CDR3 protein: CAWSELTTRPQFGGYTF

D gene: -
clone size: -
J gene: TRBJ1-5
V gene: TRBV15
CDR3 DNA: TGTGCCACCAGCTACGCAGGGGATAGCAATCAGCCCCAGCATTTT
CDR3 protein: CATSYAGDSNQPQHF

D gene: TRBD2
clone size: -
J gene: TRBJ2-5
V gene: TRBV11-2
CDR3 DNA: TGTGCCAGCAGCCCCAGCGGGGGTCCCGGGGAGACCCAGTACTTC
CDR3 protein: CASSPSGGPGETQYF

D gene: -
clone size: -
J gene: TRBJ2-7
V gene: TRBV7-6
CDR3 DNA: TGTGCCAGCAGCCCCCCGAGTGACGAGCAGTACTTC
CDR3 protein: CASSPPSDEQYF

D gene: TRBD2
clone size: -
J gene: TRBJ2-7
V gene: TRBV11-2
CDR3 DNA: TGTGCCAGCAGCTTTGGCGGGGGGACCTACGAGCAGTACTTC
CDR3 protein: CASSFGGGTYEQYF

D gene: -
clone size: -
J gene: TRBJ2-5
V gene: TRBV7-3
CDR3 DNA: TGTGCCAGCAGCTTAGTCAGGGAAGAGACCCAGTACTTC
CDR3 protein: CASSLVREETQYF

D gene: -
clone size: -
J gene: TRBJ1-4
V gene: TRBV2
CDR3 DNA: TGTGCCAGCAGTCCAAGTACAAACCTTAATGAAAAACTGTTTTTT
CDR3 protein: CASSPSTNLNEKLFF

D gene: -
clone size: few
J gene: TRBJ2-7
V gene: TRBV11-2
CDR3 DNA: TGTGCCAGCAGCCCAGGGGTCTACGAGCAGTACTTC
CDR3 protein: CASSPGVYEQYF

D gene: -
clone size: once
J gene: TRBJ1-1
V gene: TRBV7-8
CDR3 DNA: TGTGCCAGCAGCTCCCTCGGGGAGGGAAAGAACACTGAAGCTTTCTTT
CDR3 protein: CASSSLGEGKNTEAFF

D gene: -
clone size: -
J gene: TRBJ2-2
V gene: TRBV6-5
CDR3 DNA: TGTGCCACCATAGAAAACAGGGAGACCGGGGAGCTGTTTTTT
CDR3 protein: CATIENRETGELFF

D gene: -
clone size: few
J gene: TRBJ1-2
V gene: TRBV9
CDR3 DNA: TGTGCCAGCAGCGGGGGACACAACCGTGGCTACACCTTC
CDR3 protein: CASSGGHNRGYTF

D gene: TRBD1
clone size: -
J gene: TRBJ1-1
V gene: TRBV19
CDR3 DNA: TGTGCCAGTAGTGCACCGGGACAGGGGCACACTGAAGCTTTCTTT
CDR3 protein: CASSAPGQGHTEAFF

D gene: -
clone size: -
J gene: TRBJ2-3
V gene: TRBV5-1
CDR3 DNA: TGCGCCAGCAGCTTGGATTCGGGGGGCACAGATACGCAGTATTTT
CDR3 protein: CASSLDSGGTDTQYF

D gene: TRBD2
clone size: -
J gene: TRBJ2-5
V gene: TRBV10-2
CDR3 DNA: TGCGCCAGCAAAGCGGGGGGGCAGGAGACCCAGTACTTC
CDR3 protein: CASKAGGQETQYF

D gene: -
clone size: -
J gene: TRBJ2-7
V gene: TRBV21-1
CDR3 DNA: TGTGCCAGCAGCAAGGTCGGGAGCTCCTACGAGCAGTACTTC
CDR3 protein: CASSKVGSSYEQYF

D gene: TRBD2
clone size: -
J gene: TRBJ2-1
V gene: TRBV6-1
CDR3 DNA: TGTGCCAGCAGTGAAGCGCCTAGCGGGGGGGCCCTGTACTACAATGAGCAGTTCTTC
CDR3 protein: CASSEAPSGGALYYNEQFF

D gene: TRBD2
clone size: -
J gene: TRBJ2-5
V gene: TRBV4-1
CDR3 DNA: TGCGCCAGCAGCCAAGCCCTCAAGGGACTACGGGAGACCCAGTACTTC
CDR3 protein: CASSQALKGLRETQYF

D gene: -
clone size: once
J gene: TRBJ1-4
V gene: TRBV11-2
CDR3 DNA: TGTGCCAGCAGCTTGAGTAATGAAAAACTGTTTTTT
CDR3 protein: CASSLSNEKLFF